This entry lists 13 T cell receptor beta chains sequenced from one sample in a study of vaccination and CD4 T cells after COVID-19. Treatment noted: approximately nine-day PBMC culture with coronavirus spike peptide pools or control peptides (ViraFEST assay). One should note that the unexposed donor's CD4+ T cells were collected before the COVID-19 pandemic (2011-2018). Researchers used the Oncomine TCR Beta short-read assay to sequence DNA from cultured CD4+ T cells. TCRdb re-analysed the PCR reads in MiXCR, keeping a single row per CDR3 protein. Among about 7,200 distinct CDR3 sequences listed, around 53% were seen once. Their antigen targets remain unknown. The material sequenced was CD4+ T cells from blood, cultured in vitro. Receptors originate from a human donor in good health.

The chain carries TRBV5-4 and TRBJ1-1; a weak D match, TRBD1 (5 bases). This CDR3 comprises 15 residues. The V and J ends lost 4 bases and 1 base respectively, with 14 bases between them. Germline-derived CDR1 and CDR2 are SGHNT and YYREEE (reference sequence). CDR3 in amino acids: CASSEGTSRNTEAFF. CDR3 DNA: TGTGCCAGCAGCGAAGGGACTTCTCGGAACACTGAAGCTTTCTTT.

This clonotype was seen a single time. The chain joins TRBV7-2 to TRBJ2-1; TRBD1 is a possible D gene (5 bases). CDR1 and CDR2 from the germline V gene are SGHTA and FQGNSA. The germline V and J ends were trimmed by 5 bases and 1 base, with 9 bases remaining between them. CDR3 size: 14 residues. The DNA for the CDR3 is TGTGCCAGCAGCCTCACAGGATCCTACAATGAGCAGTTCTTC. It yields the protein CASSLTGSYNEQFF. The entire variable domain, with the rest obtained from reference TRBV7-2 and TRBJ2-1, is as follows: GAGVSQSPSNKVTEKGKDVELRCDPISGHTALYWYRQSLGQGLEFLIYFQGNSAPDKSGLPSDRFSAERTGGSVSTLTIQRTQQEDSAVYLCASSLTGSYNEQFFGPGTRLTVL.

The chain has TRBV3-1 and TRBJ2-5, with a possible D match to TRBD1 (7 bases). This CDR3 has 19 amino acids. Germline values: CDR1 LGHDT, CDR2 YNNKEL (reference sequence). V was pared by 0 bases and J by 6 bases, with 26 bases between. The CDR3 spells CASSQDGQGEVDGGKTQYF. The CDR3 nucleotides read TGTGCCAGCAGCCAAGATGGGCAGGGGGAGGTAGATGGGGGGAAGACCCAGTACTTC.

This clonotype was seen more than once but under ten times. The chain is built from TRBV21-1 and TRBJ2-2; the tabulated D call, TRBD1, remains unverified against the DNA. TRBV21-1 corresponds to a pseudogene. This CDR3 has 13 residues. CDR3 DNA: TGTGCCAGCAGCAAAGCAGGGGACGGGGAGCTGTTTTTT. This codes for CASSKAGDGELFF.

The CDR3 spells CASSFLTGGNQPQHF. The CDR3 DNA reads TGTGCCAGCAGTTTCTTGACAGGGGGCAATCAGCCCCAGCATTTT. The chain employs TRBV27 and TRBJ1-5; TRBD1 matches at 8 bases. The trim removed 3 bases at V and 2 bases at J, leaving 3 bases unmatched. Per the germline V gene, CDR1 is MNHEY and CDR2 is SMNVEV (reference sequence). The CDR3 contains 15 residues.

This chain joins TRBV20-1 and TRBJ1-1; D might be TRBD1 (6 bases). V dropped 0 bases and J dropped 11 bases, with 22 bases sitting between them. CDR1 and CDR2 (germline): DFQATT, SNEGSKA (reference sequence). CDR3 length: 15 residues. CDR3 coding DNA: TGCAGTGCTAGAGATCAAAGGGGGACCTCCATCCGGGCTTTCTTT. Encoded protein: CSARDQRGTSIRAFF.

The V and J genes are TRBV4-2 and TRBJ1-6; the D gene is possibly TRBD1 (5 bases). Looked up from germline, CDR1 is LGHNA and CDR2 is YNFKEQ. V lost 1 base and J lost 9, with 13 bases in between. The CDR3 is 15 amino acids. CDR3 bases: TGTGCCAGCAGCCAAGGAAGCGGACAAACTTCACCCCTCCACTTT. Its translation is CASSQGSGQTSPLHF.

V is TRBV27 and J is TRBJ2-7; 7 bases match TRBD1. CDR1 and CDR2 (germline): MNHEY, SMNVEV (reference sequence). This CDR3 region has 17 residues. Losses at the gene ends were 7 bases for V and 4 bases for J; bases not matched to a gene: 19. The CDR3 spells CASTSLGVGGTIYEQYF. The CDR3 DNA reads as TGTGCCAGCACCTCCCTGGGGGTAGGGGGCACGATATACGAGCAGTACTTC.

This chain connects TRBV19 to TRBJ2-7; D perhaps matches TRBD2 (6 bases). CDR3 size: 15 residues. The ends were cut back, 3 bases at V and 6 bases at J, with 18 bases in the middle. Germline values: CDR1 LNHDA, CDR2 SQIVND (reference sequence). The DNA for the CDR3 is TGTGCCAGTAGTATTGAAGGAGGGCGGTCGGGCGAGCAGTACTTC. Protein product: CASSIEGGRSGEQYF.

This chain's CDR3 is CASSFDRGTYEQYF. The CDR3 DNA sequence: TGTGCCAGCAGCTTCGATCGGGGGACCTACGAGCAGTACTTC. The rearrangement links TRBV7-2 to TRBJ2-7, with D perhaps TRBD2 (6 bases). The V end lost 3 bases, the J end lost 2 bases, and 11 bases lay between the germline ends. CDR3 size: 14 residues. Germline loops: CDR1 SGHTA, CDR2 FQGNSA.

V usage is TRBV2 and J usage is TRBJ1-3; D call uncertain. The CDR3 sequence is 15 residues long. V was shortened by 6 bases and J by 0 bases, with 12 bases between the two germline ends. CDR1 is SNHLY, CDR2 FYNNEI, per germline. Here the CDR3 DNA reads TGTGCCAGCAGCGCAGACATAAGCTCTGGAAACACCATATATTTT. Translated, it gives CASSADISSGNTIYF. The full variable domain, rest sourced from reference TRBV2 and TRBJ1-3, is EPEVTQTPSHQVTQMGQEVILRCVPISNHLYFYWYRQILGQKVEFLVSFYNNEISEKSEIFDDQFSVERPDGSNFTLKIRSTKLEDSAMYFCASSADISSGNTIYFGEGSWLTVV.

In this sample, this clonotype turned up a few times. The gene calls are TRBV6-4 and TRBJ1-1; D gene unclear. Trimming stripped 8 bases from V and 0 bases from J, with 13 bases between. Per the germline V gene, CDR1 is MRHNA and CDR2 is SNTAGT. This CDR3 has 14 residues. The CDR3, as DNA: TGTGCCAGCCCCGTAGTCAGCTTGAACACTGAAGCTTTCTTT. This encodes CASPVVSLNTEAFF.

This clonotype was counted a few times. CDR3 bases: TGTGCCAGCAGCGGACAGGGGACCGGGGAGCTGTTTTTT. Protein sequence: CASSGQGTGELFF. The rearrangement uses TRBV6-1 and TRBJ2-2; 9 bases are a match to TRBD1. Trimming at V came to 6 bases and at J to 5 bases, leaving 1 base not matched to a gene. The CDR3 has 13 residues. CDR1 is MNHNS and CDR2 is SASEGT in the germline V gene.